The 12 T cell receptor beta chains given below trace back to one sample, sequenced in a study of T cell responses to AZD1222 COVID-19 vaccine (dated by TCRdb to the early 2020s). In the paper's terms, the time point label means: baseline before first vaccination. Library creation used the immunoSEQ multiplex PCR assay. This immuneACCESS table, as held by TCRdb, lists in-frame sequences with V and J called but not all clones. Of the missing ones, under half trace to an unresolved V gene in checked studies; the others have no known cause. In all, the sample holds 90,000 or so clones, and around 86% of those were seen once. The top ten hold over 7.5% of the sample. This specimen consisted of peripheral blood, obtained on day 0 of AZD1222 vaccination. The receptors here all came from an adult in good health.

This clone was seen just once. This chain connects TRBV5-1 to TRBJ1-4; no clear D gene. CDR3 length: 15 amino acids. The V end lost 4 bases, the J end lost 5 bases, and 15 bases lay between the germline ends. Germline values: CDR1 SGHRS, CDR2 YFSETQ. The CDR3 reads CASSPELPRNEKLFF. In nucleotides, the CDR3 is TGCGCCAGCAGCCCCGAGTTGCCCAGGAATGAAAAACTGTTTTTT.

The chain's CDR3 is CASSFVLAGETQYF. CDR3 in DNA: TGTGCCAGCAGTTTTGTCCTAGCGGGAGAGACCCAGTACTTC. The gene calls are TRBV28 and TRBJ2-5, with TRBD2 identical over 8 bases. CDR3 length: 14 residues. CDR1 is MDHEN, CDR2 SYDVKM, per germline. V gave up 3 bases and J gave up 4 bases; unmatched junction bases: 4.

This clone was picked up one time. V is TRBV5-4 and J is TRBJ1-5; D might be TRBD1 (5 bases). This CDR3 has 16 amino acids. Trimming pared 2 bases from V and 1 base from J, leaving 13 bases between. Germline values: CDR1 SGHNT, CDR2 YYREEE (reference sequence). The CDR3 protein is CASSFPGRWSNQPQHF. For the CDR3, the DNA is TGTGCCAGCAGCTTTCCAGGGAGGTGGAGCAATCAGCCCCAGCATTTT.

A single count supports this clone. This chain connects TRBV19 to TRBJ1-2; D perhaps matches TRBD1 (5 bases). Deletions cut 0 bases from V and 4 bases from J, with 15 bases between. The CDR3 runs 16 residues. In germline, CDR1 is LNHDA, CDR2 SQIVND (reference sequence). The CDR3 spells CASSIDLAGTPYGYTF. CDR3 DNA sequence: TGTGCCAGTAGTATAGATCTGGCAGGGACGCCCTATGGCTACACCTTC.

This clone was counted a few times. The chain has TRBV7-8 and TRBJ2-7; D not resolved. Germline V gene sequence: CDR1 SGHVS, CDR2 FQNEAQ. Trimming took off 1 base at V and 3 bases at J, with 10 bases between the two ends. The CDR3 extends over 14 amino acids. The CDR3 bases are TGTGCCAGCAGCTTAGGGGTGGGCCACTACGAGCAGTACTTC. It encodes CASSLGVGHYEQYF.

The rearrangement joins TRBV6-4 to TRBJ1-2; the match to TRBD1 covers 8 bases. This CDR3 has 14 residues. CDR1 is MRHNA and CDR2 is SNTAGT in the germline V gene. V was clipped by 2 bases and J by 6 bases; unmatched bases: 5. CDR3: CASSDTGTGDGYTF. The CDR3 DNA reads as TGTGCCAGCAGTGACACAGGGACAGGTGATGGCTACACCTTC.

V and J are TRBV3-1 (or the pseudogene TRBV3-2) and TRBJ2-5, with 14 bases identical to TRBD2. The CDR3 length is 17 residues. In germline, CDR1 is LGHDT, CDR2 YNNKEL (reference sequence). Losses at the gene ends were 4 bases for V and 5 bases for J; bases not matched to a gene: 9. The CDR3 coding sequence is TGTGCCAGCAGCCGAGGGACTAGCGGGAGTAGTCGTGAGACCCAGTACTTC. Translating it yields CASSRGTSGSSRETQYF.

CDR3 loop: CASSQPGGGQVTEAFF. The CDR3 DNA sequence: TGTGCCAGCAGCCAGCCCGGCGGGGGCCAAGTGACTGAAGCTTTCTTT. The rearrangement uses TRBV4-2 and TRBJ1-1; D possibly corresponds to TRBD1 (6 bases). There are 16 residues in the CDR3. The germline gives CDR1 LGHNA, CDR2 YNFKEQ. V was cut by 3 bases and J by 5 bases, with 19 bases left in between.

The chain is built from TRBV19 and TRBJ2-1, with 10 bases fitting TRBD2. This CDR3 has 16 residues. V was pared by 5 bases and J by 8 bases, with 12 bases of the junction left unmatched. Germline V gene data show CDR1 as LNHDA and CDR2 as SQIVND (reference sequence). The CDR3 DNA is TGTGCCAGTAGTGAAAGTAGCGGGAGGACGGGACATGAGCAGTTCTTC. Encoded protein: CASSESSGRTGHEQFF.

This clone was seen only a few times. V is TRBV28 and J is TRBJ1-1, with TRBD1 matching 8 bases. This CDR3 contains 12 residues. Germline V lookup: CDR1 MDHEN, CDR2 SYDVKM. Trimming cost V 5 bases and J 5 bases; bases outside gene matches: 1. The chain's CDR3 is CASSTGGTEAFF. The CDR3 DNA sequence: TGTGCCAGCAGTACAGGGGGTACTGAAGCTTTCTTT.

The table lists this clone with a few counts. The J gene is TRBJ2-1, the V gene TRBV11-2, with no clear D. Germline CDR1 SGHAT, CDR2 FQNNGV. This CDR3 is built from 11 residues. The V end lost 2 bases, the J end lost 9 bases, and 5 bases lay between the germline ends. The CDR3 nucleotides are TGTGCCAGCAGCTTATTCGGTGAGCAGTTCTTC. Translation: CASSLFGEQFF. Supplemented by reference TRBV11-2 and TRBJ2-1, the full variable domain reads EAGVAQSPRYKIIEKRQSVAFWCNPISGHATLYWYQQILGQGPKLLIQFQNNGVVDDSQLPKDRFSAERLKGVDSTLKIQPAKLEDSAVYLCASSLFGEQFFGPGTRLTVL.

This clone turned up a few times. The chain has TRBV5-1 and TRBJ2-3; 7 bases align to TRBD2. V gave up 0 bases and J gave up 3 bases; unmatched junction bases: 4. The CDR3 is made up of 15 amino acids. Per germline, CDR1 SGHRS and CDR2 YFSETQ. The CDR3 region is CASSLVAGATDTQYF. The DNA for the CDR3 is TGCGCCAGCAGCTTGGTTGCGGGAGCGACAGATACGCAGTATTTT.